This T cell receptor (beta chain) emerged from a study of monozygotic twins with inflammatory bowel disease. Blood was drawn at more than 2 ml per donor. The UMIs contained a 6-nucleotide sample barcode. They were added by template switching during cDNA synthesis. No DNA is given; TCRdb re-called the 5' RACE reads and lists each CDR3 protein once. Recorded for this sample: 150,000 to 200,000 distinct CDR3 sequences. This CDR3 has 12 residues. Germline-derived CDR1 and CDR2 are SNHLY and FYNNEI. The TCR comes from a human donor with ulcerative colitis or Crohn's disease, or a healthy co-twin of an affected twin (not recorded which). The chain carries TRBV2 and TRBJ1-5; as DNA is missing, the TRBD1 call by TCRdb cannot be tested. Sequenced sample: blood. CDR3 in amino acids: CASSNRGPAQHF. Full variable domain (remainder filled in from reference TRBV2 and TRBJ1-5): EPEVTQTPSHQVTQMGQEVILRCVPISNHLYFYWYRQILGQKVEFLVSFYNNEISEKSEIFDDQFSVERPDGSNFTLKIRSTKLEDSAMYFCASSNRGPAQHFGDGTRLSIL.